This T cell receptor beta chain was identified during a study of identical twins. One entry per CDR3 protein, called by TCRdb with MiXCR from the 5' RACE reads. The sample lists around 480,000 distinct CDR3 sequences; over 11% were seen once. There are 16 residues in the CDR3. The germline V and J ends were trimmed by 5 bases and 0 bases, with 14 bases remaining between them. The germline CDR1 and CDR2 sequences are LNHNV and YYDKDF (reference sequence). In its sample, this clonotype was seen a few times. The same sample was also studied in work on yellow fever vaccine responses in identical twins.

The chain uses TRBV15 and TRBJ2-4, with a weak D call TRBD2 (7 bases). The material sequenced was CD4+ T cells sorted from blood. This TCR came from a woman aged 18 to 35 in good health. CDR3 DNA: TGTGCCACCAGCGGAGGGGGGGAACTAGCCAAAAACATTCAGTACTTC. Translated: CATSGGGELAKNIQYF.